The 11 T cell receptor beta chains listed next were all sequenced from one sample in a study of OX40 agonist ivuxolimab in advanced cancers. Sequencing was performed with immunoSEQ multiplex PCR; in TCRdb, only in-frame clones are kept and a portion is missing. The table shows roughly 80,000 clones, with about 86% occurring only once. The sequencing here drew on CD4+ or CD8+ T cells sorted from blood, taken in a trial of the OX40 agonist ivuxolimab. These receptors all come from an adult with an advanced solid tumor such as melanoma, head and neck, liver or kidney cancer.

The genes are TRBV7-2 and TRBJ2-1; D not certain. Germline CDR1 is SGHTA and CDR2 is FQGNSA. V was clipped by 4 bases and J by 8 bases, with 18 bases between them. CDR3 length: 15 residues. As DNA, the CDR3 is TGTGCCAGCAGCTCATTCCGTTCTGGAAACTATGAGCAGTTCTTC. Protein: CASSSFRSGNYEQFF.

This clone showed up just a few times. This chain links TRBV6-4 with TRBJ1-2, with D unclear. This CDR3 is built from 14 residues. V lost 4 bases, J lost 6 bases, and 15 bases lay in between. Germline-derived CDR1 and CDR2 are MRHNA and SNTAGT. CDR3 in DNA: TGTGCCAGCAGTGCTAACTATCTCCAGGATGGCTACACCTTC. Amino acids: CASSANYLQDGYTF.

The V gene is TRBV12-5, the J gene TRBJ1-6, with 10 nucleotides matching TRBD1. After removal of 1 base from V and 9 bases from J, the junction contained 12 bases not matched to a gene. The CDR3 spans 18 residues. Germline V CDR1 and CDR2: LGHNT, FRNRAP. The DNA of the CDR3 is TGTGCTAGTGGTTTGGCCACTACGACAGGGGGCGCGGGTTCACCCCTCCACTTT. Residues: CASGLATTTGGAGSPLHF. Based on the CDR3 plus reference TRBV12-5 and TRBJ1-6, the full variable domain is DARVTQTPRHKVTEMGQEVTMRCQPILGHNTVFWYRQTMMQGLELLAYFRNRAPLDDSGMPKDRFSAEMPDATLATLKIQPSEPRDSAVYFCASGLATTTGGAGSPLHFGNGTRLTVT.

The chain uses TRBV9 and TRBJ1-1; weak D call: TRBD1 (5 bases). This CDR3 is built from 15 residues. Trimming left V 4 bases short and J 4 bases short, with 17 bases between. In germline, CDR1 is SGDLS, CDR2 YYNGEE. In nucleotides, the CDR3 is TGTGCCAGCAGCCCTTCGGGGGGGGGTGGCACTGAAGCTTTCTTT. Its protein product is CASSPSGGGGTEAFF.

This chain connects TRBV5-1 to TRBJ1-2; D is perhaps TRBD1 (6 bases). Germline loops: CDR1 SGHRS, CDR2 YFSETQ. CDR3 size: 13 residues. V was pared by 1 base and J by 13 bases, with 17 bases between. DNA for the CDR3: TGCGCCAGCAGCTTGAATGGGCAGGGGTACTGCACCTTC. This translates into CASSLNGQGYCTF. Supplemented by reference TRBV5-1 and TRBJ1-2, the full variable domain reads KAGVTQTPRYLIKTRGQQVTLSCSPISGHRSVSWYQQTPGQGLQFLFEYFSETQRNKGNFPGRFSGRQFSNSRSEMNVSTLELGDSALYLCASSLNGQGYCTFGSGTRLTVV.

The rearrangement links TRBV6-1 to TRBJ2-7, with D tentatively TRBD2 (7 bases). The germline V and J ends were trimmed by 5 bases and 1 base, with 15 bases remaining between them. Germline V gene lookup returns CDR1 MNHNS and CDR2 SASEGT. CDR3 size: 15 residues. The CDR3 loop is CASSRGGQGSYEQYF. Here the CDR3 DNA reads TGTGCCAGCAGTAGGGGGGGGCAAGGATCCTACGAGCAGTACTTC.

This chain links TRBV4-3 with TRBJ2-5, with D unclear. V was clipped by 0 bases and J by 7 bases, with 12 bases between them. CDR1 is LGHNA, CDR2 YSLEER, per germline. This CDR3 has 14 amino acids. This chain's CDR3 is CASSQETATGTQYF. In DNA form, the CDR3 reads TGCGCCAGCAGCCAAGAGACGGCTACGGGGACCCAGTACTTC.

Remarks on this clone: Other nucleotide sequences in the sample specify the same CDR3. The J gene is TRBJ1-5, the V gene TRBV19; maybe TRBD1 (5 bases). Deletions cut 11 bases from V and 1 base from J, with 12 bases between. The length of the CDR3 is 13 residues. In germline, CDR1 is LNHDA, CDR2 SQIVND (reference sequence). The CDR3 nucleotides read TGTGCCTCCTCAGGGTCGAGCAATCAGCCCCAGCATTTT. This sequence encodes CASSGSSNQPQHF.

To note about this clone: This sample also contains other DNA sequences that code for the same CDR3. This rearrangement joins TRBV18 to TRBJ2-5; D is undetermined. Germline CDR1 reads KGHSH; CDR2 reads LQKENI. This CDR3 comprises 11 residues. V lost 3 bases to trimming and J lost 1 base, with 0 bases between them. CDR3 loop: CASSPQETQYF. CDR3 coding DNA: TGTGCCAGCTCACCCCAAGAGACCCAGTACTTC.

The CDR3 is CASSRTSGKETQYF. The CDR3 region has the DNA TGTGCCAGCTCTCGGACTAGCGGGAAAGAGACCCAGTACTTC. The chain links TRBV18 to TRBJ2-5, with 12 nucleotides matching TRBD2. Germline CDR1 KGHSH, CDR2 LQKENI. The CDR3 covers 14 residues. The J segment lost 3 bases and the V segment lost 6 bases, leaving 2 bases of the junction unmatched.

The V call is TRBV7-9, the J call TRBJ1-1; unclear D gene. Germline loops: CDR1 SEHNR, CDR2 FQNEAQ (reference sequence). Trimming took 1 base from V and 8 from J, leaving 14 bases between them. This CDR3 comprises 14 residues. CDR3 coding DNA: TGTGCCAGCAGCTTAGATAGGTTTGGTTGGGAAGCTTTCTTT. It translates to CASSLDRFGWEAFF.